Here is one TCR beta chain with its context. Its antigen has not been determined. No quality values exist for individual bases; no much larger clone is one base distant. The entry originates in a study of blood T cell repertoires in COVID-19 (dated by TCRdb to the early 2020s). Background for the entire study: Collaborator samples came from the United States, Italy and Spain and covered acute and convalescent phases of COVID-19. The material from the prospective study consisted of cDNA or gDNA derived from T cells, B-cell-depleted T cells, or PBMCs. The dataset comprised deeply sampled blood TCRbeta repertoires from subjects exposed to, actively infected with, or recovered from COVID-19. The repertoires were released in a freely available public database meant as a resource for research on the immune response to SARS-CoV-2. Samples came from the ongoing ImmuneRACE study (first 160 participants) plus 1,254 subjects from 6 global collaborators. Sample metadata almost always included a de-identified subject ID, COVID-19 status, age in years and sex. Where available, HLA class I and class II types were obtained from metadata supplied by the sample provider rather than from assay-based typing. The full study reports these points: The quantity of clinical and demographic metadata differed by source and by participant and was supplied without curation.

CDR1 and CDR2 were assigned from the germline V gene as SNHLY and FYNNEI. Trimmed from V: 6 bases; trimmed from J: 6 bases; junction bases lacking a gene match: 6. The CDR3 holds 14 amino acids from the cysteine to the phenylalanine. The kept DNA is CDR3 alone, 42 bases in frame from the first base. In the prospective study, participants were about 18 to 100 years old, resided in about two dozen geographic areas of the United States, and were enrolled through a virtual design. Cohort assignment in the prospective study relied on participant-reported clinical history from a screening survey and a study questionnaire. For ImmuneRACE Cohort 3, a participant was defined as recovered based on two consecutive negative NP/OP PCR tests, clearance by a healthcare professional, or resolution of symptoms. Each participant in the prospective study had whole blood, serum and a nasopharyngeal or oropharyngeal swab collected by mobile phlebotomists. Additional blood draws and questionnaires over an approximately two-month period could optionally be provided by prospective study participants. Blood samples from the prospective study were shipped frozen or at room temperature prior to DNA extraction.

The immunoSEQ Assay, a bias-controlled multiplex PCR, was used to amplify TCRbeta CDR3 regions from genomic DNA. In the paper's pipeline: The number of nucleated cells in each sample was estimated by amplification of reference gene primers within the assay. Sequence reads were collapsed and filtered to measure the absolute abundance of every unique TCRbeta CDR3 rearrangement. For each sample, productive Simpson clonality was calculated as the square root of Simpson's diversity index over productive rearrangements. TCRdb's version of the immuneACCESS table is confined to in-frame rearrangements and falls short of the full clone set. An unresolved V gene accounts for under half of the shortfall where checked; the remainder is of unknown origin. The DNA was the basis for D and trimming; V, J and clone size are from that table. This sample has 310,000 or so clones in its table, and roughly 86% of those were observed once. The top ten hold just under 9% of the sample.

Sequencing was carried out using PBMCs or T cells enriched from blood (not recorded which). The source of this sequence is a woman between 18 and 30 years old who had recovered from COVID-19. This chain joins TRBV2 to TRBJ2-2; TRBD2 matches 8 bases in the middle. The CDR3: CASSGLAGAGELFF. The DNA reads TGTGCCAGCAGCGGACTAGCCGGCGCCGGGGAGCTGTTTTTT.